The 19 T cell receptor beta chains below all came from one sample that was sequenced in a study of technical replicates of blood from a handful of donors. The assay was immunoSEQ multiplex PCR, and TCRdb's table has in-frame clones only and misses some. The data show some 50,000 clones, with 94% seen just once and approximately 0.2% held by the top ten. Sequenced input: T cells isolated from PBMCs. Every receptor here comes from a human donor in good health.

A single count supports this clone. The chain is built from TRBV19 and TRBJ2-7; 8 nucleotides match TRBD2. Germline CDR1 LNHDA, CDR2 SQIVND (reference sequence). Losses at the gene ends were 6 bases for V and 3 bases for J; bases not matched to a gene: 10. This CDR3 region has 15 residues. Here the CDR3 reads CASSDLKTSGYEQYF. The CDR3, as DNA: TGTGCCAGTAGCGACCTGAAAACTAGCGGCTACGAGCAGTACTTC.

V is TRBV6-5 and J is TRBJ2-5, with TRBD1 matching over 8 bases. Trimming removed 8 bases from V and 3 bases from J; junction bases left unmatched: 2. CDR1 and CDR2 from the germline V gene are MNHEY and SVGAGI. This CDR3 has 12 amino acids. CDR3 amino acids: CASGQGEETQYF. The CDR3 nucleotides are TGTGCCAGCGGACAGGGAGAAGAGACCCAGTACTTC.

CDR3 loop: CAISDQRGRTDTQYF. In nucleotides, the CDR3 is TGTGCCATCAGTGACCAGCGGGGGCGCACAGATACGCAGTATTTT. The genes are TRBV10-3 and TRBJ2-3; TRBD2 matches at 8 bases. Germline assignment: CDR1 ENHRY and CDR2 SYGVKD. The V gene end was trimmed by 3 bases and the J gene end by 1 base; junction bases not matched to a gene: 3. The CDR3 totals 15 residues.

The V and J genes are TRBV5-1 and TRBJ1-4; the D is unclear. Trimming stripped 0 bases from V and 4 bases from J, with 7 bases between. This CDR3 has 14 residues. Germline V CDR1 and CDR2: SGHRS, YFSETQ. CDR3 sequence reads: CASSLGQINEKLFF. DNA of the CDR3: TGCGCCAGCAGCTTGGGGCAGATTAATGAAAAACTGTTTTTT.

The chain combines TRBV7-6 with TRBJ2-1; D ambiguous. Germline V gene data show CDR1 as SGHVS and CDR2 as FNYEAQ. The CDR3 is 14 amino acids. Trimming stripped 1 base from V and 7 bases from J, with 11 bases between. The CDR3 is CASSLGRPFNEQFF. The DNA for the CDR3 is TGTGCCAGCAGCTTAGGGCGGCCTTTTAATGAGCAGTTCTTC.

The rearrangement joins TRBV9 to TRBJ2-1; 8 nucleotides match TRBD2. The CDR3 runs to 16 residues. V lost 2 bases and J lost 3; bases outside the gene matches: 7. CDR1 SGDLS and CDR2 YYNGEE come from the germline V gene. Written as DNA, the CDR3 is TGTGCCAGCAGCGTTTTGGGCGGGACTAGCTACAATGAGCAGTTCTTC. This sequence encodes CASSVLGGTSYNEQFF.

The chain employs TRBV11-2 and TRBJ1-1, with no clear D. The CDR3 has 18 residues. CDR1 is SGHAT, CDR2 FQNNGV, per germline. V lost 5 bases, J lost 1 base, and 23 bases lay in between. The CDR3 DNA follows: TGTGCCAGCAGCGCATCAGGAGGAGACGGATTGGGGAACACTGAAGCTTTCTTT. Amino acids: CASSASGGDGLGNTEAFF.

The chain has TRBV11-2 and TRBJ2-1; 7 bases fit TRBD1. V shed 6 bases and J 6 bases; nucleotides not matched to a gene: 17. Per the germline V gene, CDR1 is SGHAT and CDR2 is FQNNGV. The CDR3 covers 17 residues. The CDR3 bases are TGTGCCAGCAGAACGACCTCCACCTGGACAGGCGCCAATGAGCAGTTCTTC. This encodes CASRTTSTWTGANEQFF.

The gene calls are TRBV6-5 and TRBJ2-5; D not resolved. Germline V lookup: CDR1 MNHEY, CDR2 SVGAGI. This CDR3 spans 11 amino acids. V lost 6 bases and J lost 2, with 4 bases in between. The CDR3 protein is CASRRQETQYF. The CDR3, as DNA: TGTGCCAGCAGGCGACAAGAGACCCAGTACTTC.

The table lists this clone with a count of one. J is TRBJ2-3 and V is TRBV5-4, with D possibly being TRBD2 (5 bases). V shed 6 bases and J shed 3 bases, with 20 bases lying between them. Per the germline V gene, CDR1 is SGHNT and CDR2 is YYREEE (reference sequence). This CDR3 is 16 amino acids long. CDR3 in amino acids: CASTTSRAGGTDTQYF. The CDR3 DNA follows: TGTGCCAGCACCACTTCCCGGGCGGGTGGGACAGATACGCAGTATTTT.

The rearrangement joins TRBV7-9 to TRBJ2-1, with 10 positions matching TRBD2. Losses at the gene ends were 1 base for V and 4 bases for J; bases not matched to a gene: 13. This CDR3 spans 19 amino acids. Germline V gene data show CDR1 as SEHNR and CDR2 as FQNEAQ (reference sequence). The CDR3 DNA is TGTGCCAGCAGCTTAGGGGTTAGCGGGGGGTCCTGGGGGTACAATGAGCAGTTCTTC. Translating it yields CASSLGVSGGSWGYNEQFF. The full variable domain, in which reference TRBV7-9 and TRBJ2-1 provide the parts outside the CDR3, is DTGVSQNPRHKITKRGQNVTFRCDPISEHNRLYWYRQTLGQGPEFLTYFQNEAQLEKSRLLSDRFSAERPKGSFSTLEIQRTEQGDSAMYLCASSLGVSGGSWGYNEQFFGPGTRLTVL.

The V gene is TRBV6-6, the J gene TRBJ2-7; the match to TRBD1 covers 10 bases. This CDR3 has 14 residues. The germline CDR1 and CDR2 sequences are MNHNY and SVGAGI (reference sequence). V lost 11 bases to trimming and J lost 2 bases; unmatched junction nucleotides: 9. The CDR3 nucleotides are TGTGCCGCCGCCCCCGGACAGGGGGCCTACGAGCAGTACTTC. As protein: CAAAPGQGAYEQYF.

The V call is TRBV9, the J call TRBJ2-2; the match to TRBD2 covers 11 bases. The CDR3 is 16 residues long. Germline-derived CDR1 and CDR2 are SGDLS and YYNGEE. The ends lost 1 base at V and 6 bases at J; junction bases unmatched: 5. Written as DNA, the CDR3 is TGTGCCAGCAGCGTAATCGGTAGCGGGGGGGCCGGGGAGCTGTTTTTT. The encoded protein is CASSVIGSGGAGELFF.

The chain has TRBV7-9 and TRBJ1-1; TRBD1 matches at 8 bases. Trimming at V came to 2 bases and at J to 1 base, leaving 6 bases not matched to a gene. This CDR3 comprises 16 residues. CDR1 and CDR2 (germline): SEHNR, FQNEAQ (reference sequence). DNA of the CDR3: TGTGCCAGCAGCTTATTGGGGACAGGAAAGAACACTGAAGCTTTCTTT. Amino acids: CASSLLGTGKNTEAFF.

The V and J genes are TRBV7-8 and TRBJ1-1, with 8 bases matching TRBD1. CDR3 length: 16 residues. Germline assignment: CDR1 SGHVS and CDR2 FQNEAQ. V dropped 1 base and J dropped 6; count of bases not matched to a gene: 10. As DNA, the CDR3 is TGTGCCAGCAGCTTAGTGGGTACAGGGGGTGCAGCTGAAGCTTTCTTT. It translates to CASSLVGTGGAAEAFF.

This clone was picked up one time. J is TRBJ2-3 and V is TRBV7-6; 9 positions agree with TRBD2. CDR1 is SGHVS and CDR2 is FNYEAQ in the germline V gene. Germline trimming cut 5 bases from V and 1 base from J; bases unmatched to any gene: 16. The CDR3 covers 19 residues. The CDR3 here is CASSRSLAGVGSGTDTQYF. CDR3 nucleotides: TGTGCCAGCAGCCGATCCTTAGCGGGAGTGGGTTCGGGCACAGATACGCAGTATTTT.

The chain joins TRBV10-3 to TRBJ2-7, with D possibly matching TRBD2 (5 bases). Trimming cost V 6 bases and J 2 bases, with 5 bases left between them. Germline V CDR1 and CDR2: ENHRY, SYGVKD. This CDR3 has 11 amino acids. The CDR3 loop reads CAIRGAYEQYF. DNA of the CDR3: TGTGCCATCAGGGGAGCCTACGAGCAGTACTTC.

This chain connects TRBV11-3 to TRBJ2-5; possible D gene TRBD1, 5 bases. Deletions cut 1 base from V and 5 bases from J, with 11 bases between. This CDR3 comprises 14 residues. Germline lookup yields CDR1 SGHNT and CDR2 YENEEA. CDR3 coding DNA: TGTGCCAGCAGCTTAGGGTCAGGGCGGGAGACCCAGTACTTC. Translated, it gives CASSLGSGRETQYF.

The chain joins TRBV6-6 to TRBJ2-7; D possibly corresponds to TRBD1 (6 bases). The CDR3 loop spans 16 amino acids. The germline CDR1 and CDR2 sequences are MNHNY and SVGAGI (reference sequence). Trimming took off 7 bases at V and 1 base at J, with 20 bases between the two ends. The CDR3 DNA is TGTGCCAGCACTAACCGAGGCCTGGGGGCTTCCTACGAGCAGTACTTC. Amino acid sequence: CASTNRGLGASYEQYF.